This is a list of T cell receptor beta chains from one sample in a study of low-dose radiotherapy and immunotherapy resistance in tumors. TCRdb used MiXCR to reprocess the reads, holding one entry per CDR3 protein. The table includes about 58,000 distinct CDR3 sequences, 23% detected once. The sample here was PBMCs, taken after low-dose radiotherapy plus immunotherapy. These receptors were taken from a male donor with prostate cancer. Each CDR3 is given with its conserved first and last residue. D genes are given only for firm matches. Only some rows state a clone size, as once, few, many or a class for expanded clones.

J gene,D gene,V gene,clone size,CDR3 DNA,CDR3 protein
TRBJ2-7,-,TRBV5-1,many,TGTGCCAGCAGTCTCACAGGGTACGAGCAGTACTTC,CASSLTGYEQYF
TRBJ2-7,TRBD1,TRBV7-9,-,TGTGCCAGCAGCCCCTCCACAGGGGGGATTGGGGAGCAGTACTTC,CASSPSTGGIGEQYF
TRBJ2-5,-,TRBV19,many,TGTGCCAGTAGTATGGGCAACCAAGAGACCCAGTACTTC,CASSMGNQETQYF
TRBJ2-3,TRBD2,TRBV5-4,many,TGTGCCAGCAGCAGTCGTAGCGGGAGAGGAACAGATACGCAGTATTTT,CASSSRSGRGTDTQYF
TRBJ2-5,TRBD1,TRBV20-1,many,TGCAGTGCAGAGGGACAGGACCAAGAGACCCAGTACTTC,CSAEGQDQETQYF
TRBJ1-4,TRBD1,TRBV12-3/TRBV12-4,many,TGTGCCAGCAGTTTAATGTCTTCCGGGACAGGGGGCTTTGTTGAAAAACTGTTTTTT,CASSLMSSGTGGFVEKLFF
TRBJ2-1,-,TRBV7-2,many,TGTGCCAGCAGCTTACAGGGGGGTCTCTACAATGAGCAGTTCTTC,CASSLQGGLYNEQFF
TRBJ2-5,-,TRBV5-4,many,TGTGCCAGCAGCTCGGACAGAAACCAAGAGACCCAGTACTTC,CASSSDRNQETQYF
TRBJ2-1,-,TRBV5-1,once,TGCGCAAGCAGCTTGGGCTTTGAGAATGAGCAGCTCTTC,CASSLGFENEQLF
TRBJ1-1,TRBD1,TRBV27,many,TGTGCCAGCAGTTCAACAGGGGGCACTGAAGCTTTCTTT,CASSSTGGTEAFF
TRBJ2-7,TRBD1,TRBV7-9,many,TGTGCCAGCAGCTTCGCCGGGGACAGATCCTACGAGCAGTACTTC,CASSFAGDRSYEQYF
TRBJ2-2,-,TRBV3-1,many,TGTGCCAGCAGCCAAGAGTGGGGTACGGGCGGGGAGCTGTTTTTT,CASSQEWGTGGELFF
TRBJ2-2,TRBD2,TRBV18,-,TGTGCCAGCTCACCGACTAGCGGAACGAACACCGGGGAGCTGTTTTTT,CASSPTSGTNTGELFF
TRBJ1-3,TRBD1,TRBV12-3/TRBV12-4,many,TGTGCCAGCAGTTACAGGGGTGGTGGAAACACCATATATTTT,CASSYRGGGNTIYF
TRBJ2-7,-,TRBV28,many,TGTGCCAGCAGTTTAGCGCTCCGTCACCAGCAGTACTTC,CASSLALRHQQYF
TRBJ1-2,TRBD1,TRBV28,-,TGTGCCAGCAGTGTAGGACAGGATGGCTACACCTTC,CASSVGQDGYTF
TRBJ1-1,-,TRBV4-2,many,TGTGCCAGCAGCCAAGATCGTCATAGCCCTGAAGCTTTCTTT,CASSQDRHSPEAFF
TRBJ2-1,-,TRBV29-1,many,TGCAGCGTTGTTTCAGGGAATAAAAACAATGAGCAGTTCTTC,CSVVSGNKNNEQFF
TRBJ2-4,-,TRBV20-1,many,TGCAGTGCTAGAGATTCCTGGGGAGCCAAAAACATTCAGTACTTC,CSARDSWGAKNIQYF
TRBJ1-4,-,TRBV6-2/TRBV6-3,-,TGTGCCAGCAAACTACAGCTAGATGAAAAACTGTTTTTT,CASKLQLDEKLFF